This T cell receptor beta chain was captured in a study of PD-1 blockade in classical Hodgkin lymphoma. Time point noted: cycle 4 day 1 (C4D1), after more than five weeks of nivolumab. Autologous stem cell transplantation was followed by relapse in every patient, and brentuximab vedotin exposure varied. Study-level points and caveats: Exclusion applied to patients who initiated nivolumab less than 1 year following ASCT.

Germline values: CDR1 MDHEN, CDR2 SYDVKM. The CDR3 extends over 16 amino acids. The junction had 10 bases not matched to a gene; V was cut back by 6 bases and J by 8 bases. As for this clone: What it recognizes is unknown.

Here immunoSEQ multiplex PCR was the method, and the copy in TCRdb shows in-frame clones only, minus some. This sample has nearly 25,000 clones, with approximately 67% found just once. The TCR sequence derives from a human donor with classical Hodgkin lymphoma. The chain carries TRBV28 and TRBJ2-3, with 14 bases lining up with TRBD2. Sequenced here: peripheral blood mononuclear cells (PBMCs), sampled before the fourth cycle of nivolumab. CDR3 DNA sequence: TGTGCCAGCAGCCTTGGACTAGCGGGGGGCCCTGCTACGCAGTATTTT. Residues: CASSLGLAGGPATQYF.